The next 3 T cell receptor beta chains were all read from a single sample in a study of T cell responses to AZD1222 COVID-19 vaccine. TCRdb keeps only in-frame clones here, not all; method: immunoSEQ multiplex PCR. Of 150,000 to 200,000 clones detected, roughly 94% appear once; the ten largest clones hold under 1.2%. Sequencing was performed on peripheral blood, taken 28 days after the second AZD1222 dose. The source is an adult who received the AZD1222 COVID-19 vaccine.

This clone was recorded only once. The chain combines TRBV18 with TRBJ1-2; D possibly corresponds to TRBD1 (6 bases). This CDR3 spans 15 amino acids. Germline V CDR1 and CDR2: KGHSH, LQKENI. Deletions cut 4 bases from V and 2 bases from J, with 14 bases between. The CDR3 is CASSRGQGNNYGYTF. CDR3 sequence (DNA): TGTGCCAGCTCACGGGGGCAGGGAAACAACTATGGCTACACCTTC.

This chain connects TRBV21-1 to TRBJ2-7; the table names TRBD1, a call not compared with the DNA. TRBV21-1 is a recognized pseudogene. The CDR3 extends over 14 amino acids. The CDR3, as DNA: TGTGCCACCATCTCGGCAGGGCCCTCCCACGAGCAGTACTTC. Amino acid sequence: CATISAGPSHEQYF.

The chain combines TRBV5-4 with TRBJ2-3; possibly TRBD1 or TRBD2 for D (6 bases each). The V gene lost 5 bases and the J gene lost 5 bases, with 12 bases spanning the gap. This CDR3 has 13 amino acids. In germline, CDR1 is SGHNT, CDR2 YYREEE (reference sequence). The DNA of the CDR3 is TGTGCCAGCAGGGGGGGCCGGGAAGATACGCAGTATTTT. This encodes CASRGGREDTQYF. Full variable domain (outside the CDR3, taken from reference TRBV5-4 and TRBJ2-3): ETGVTQSPTHLIKTRGQQVTLRCSSQSGHNTVSWYQQALGQGPQFIFQYYREEENGRGNFPPRFSGLQFPNYSSELNVNALELDDSALYLCASRGGREDTQYFGPGTRLTVL.